This passage covers 28 T cell receptor beta chains from one sample sequenced in a study of T cell responses to AZD1222 COVID-19 vaccine. This table comes from immunoSEQ multiplex PCR, and its TCRdb copy is limited to in-frame clones, with some not included. The sample gives 65,000 to 70,000 clones, 88% of which show up once; less than 9% is in the top ten. The input for sequencing was peripheral blood, taken on day 0 of AZD1222 vaccination. These receptors were taken from an adult in good health.

The genes are TRBV18 and TRBJ1-3; D ambiguous. V was cut by 4 bases and J by 4 bases, with 11 bases left in between. Germline CDR1 KGHSH, CDR2 LQKENI. This CDR3 has 14 amino acids. The CDR3 spells CASSRYESGNTIYF. The CDR3 bases are TGTGCCAGCTCACGTTATGAGAGCGGAAACACCATATATTTT.

This chain connects TRBV6-5 to TRBJ2-1; D tentatively fits TRBD1 or TRBD2 (5 bases each). The CDR3 sequence is 14 residues long. From germline, CDR1 is MNHEY and CDR2 SVGAGI. V was cut by 7 bases and J by 8 bases, with 18 bases left in between. In DNA, the CDR3 is TGTGCCAGCAATCAGGCCCATCGGGGCGATGAGCAGTTCTTC. This sequence encodes CASNQAHRGDEQFF.

A few counts support this clone. The sample holds other DNA sequences that translate to the same CDR3. The V and J genes are TRBV3-1 (or the pseudogene TRBV3-2) and TRBJ1-2; D gene unclear. Trimming removed 3 bases at V and 4 bases at J, with 3 bases between. Germline CDR1 LGHDT, CDR2 YNNKEL (reference sequence). The CDR3 is made up of 11 amino acids. The CDR3: CASSQGYGYTF. CDR3 DNA sequence: TGTGCCAGCAGCCAGGGCTATGGCTACACCTTC.

This clone has a handful of counts. The rearrangement uses TRBV6-5 and TRBJ2-7, with TRBD2 matching over 9 bases. V gave up 5 bases and J gave up 7 bases; unmatched junction bases: 9. The CDR3 spans 14 residues. CDR1 is MNHEY and CDR2 is SVGAGI in the germline V gene. CDR3 nucleotide sequence: TGTGCCAGCAGTATACTAGCGGGTGGGGGGGAGCAGTACTTC. Protein product: CASSILAGGGEQYF.

The chain has TRBV4-2 and TRBJ2-3; the match to TRBD2 covers 8 bases. V shed 0 bases, J shed 4 bases, and the junction held 6 bases outside the gene matches. CDR3 length: 16 residues. Germline V gene data show CDR1 as LGHNA and CDR2 as YNFKEQ. CDR3 in DNA: TGTGCCAGCAGCCAAGAGGCCGGGAGGGCCCCAGATACGCAGTATTTT. Translation: CASSQEAGRAPDTQYF.

The rearrangement joins TRBV5-6 to TRBJ2-7; tentatively, D is TRBD2 (5 bases). The germline CDR1 and CDR2 sequences are SGHDT and YYEEEE. Trimming took 5 bases from V and 0 from J, leaving 12 bases between them. CDR3 size: 14 residues. The CDR3 reads CASSQRGYSYEQYF. The DNA for the CDR3 is TGTGCCAGCAGTCAGCGAGGGTACTCCTACGAGCAGTACTTC.

This chain links TRBV27 with TRBJ2-7; perhaps TRBD2 as D (6 bases). V was cut by 4 bases and J by 2 bases, with 15 bases left in between. This CDR3 spans 15 amino acids. In germline, CDR1 is MNHEY, CDR2 SMNVEV (reference sequence). In nucleotides, the CDR3 is TGTGCCAGCAGTTCCCTCCTTAGCGGCACCTACGAGCAGTACTTC. As protein: CASSSLLSGTYEQYF.

By its share, this clone is medium-sized (0.01 to 0.1%). The V gene is TRBV9, the J gene TRBJ2-5; D gene unclear. This CDR3 has 15 amino acids. The germline V gene encodes CDR1 SGDLS and CDR2 YYNGEE. V lost 0 bases to trimming and J lost 0 bases, with 9 bases between them. CDR3 in DNA: TGTGCCAGCAGCGTAGGGGGTTATTACCAAGAGACCCAGTACTTC. Protein product: CASSVGGYYQETQYF.

The J gene is TRBJ1-1, the V gene TRBV18; D remains ambiguous. Germline values: CDR1 KGHSH, CDR2 LQKENI. Between the trimmed V and J ends, which lost 6 bases and 1 base, there was a span of 15 bases. The CDR3 runs to 15 residues. This chain's CDR3 is CASSQNSQANTEAFF. Written as DNA, the CDR3 is TGTGCCAGCTCCCAAAACAGTCAGGCGAACACTGAAGCTTTCTTT.

The count of this clone is one. The chain couples TRBV7-2 to TRBJ1-1; D gene unclear. Germline V gene data show CDR1 as SGHTA and CDR2 as FQGNSA. The V gene lost 3 bases and the J gene lost 1 base, with 6 bases spanning the gap. The CDR3 is 13 residues long. The CDR3 DNA reads as TGTGCCAGCAGCTTCGGATGGAACACTGAAGCTTTCTTT. As protein: CASSFGWNTEAFF.

The chain carries TRBV4-1 and TRBJ2-5; a possible D gene is TRBD2 (7 bases). The CDR3 loop spans 15 amino acids. Between the trimmed V and J ends, which lost 8 bases and 1 base, there was a span of 17 bases. Germline CDR1 is MGHRA and CDR2 is YSYEKL. DNA for the CDR3: TGCGCCAGCGGGGGGGCTAGCGGCCCCCAAGAGACCCAGTACTTC. It encodes CASGGASGPQETQYF.

The chain links TRBV6-5 to TRBJ1-1, with D possibly matching TRBD1 (5 bases). Deletions cut 0 bases from V and 4 bases from J, with 15 bases between. The CDR3 runs to 16 residues. The germline V gene encodes CDR1 MNHEY and CDR2 SVGAGI. CDR3 region: CASSYSTSFGGTEAFF. The CDR3 DNA follows: TGTGCCAGCAGTTACTCGACTTCCTTCGGGGGCACTGAAGCTTTCTTT.

V usage is TRBV6-2 or TRBV6-3 and J usage is TRBJ1-5, with D unclear. The CDR3 runs 13 residues. The ends were cut back, 7 bases at V and 5 bases at J, with 12 bases in the middle. Germline V CDR1 and CDR2: MNHEY, SVGEGT. The CDR3 DNA is TGTGCCAGCACCCCTGGAGGTCATCAGCCCCAGCATTTT. Its translation: CASTPGGHQPQHF.

The chain carries TRBV28 and TRBJ1-2, with TRBD1 matching over 9 bases. After removal of 6 bases from V and 0 bases from J, the junction contained 11 bases not matched to a gene. This CDR3 spans 17 amino acids. Germline V gene data show CDR1 as MDHEN and CDR2 as SYDVKM. The CDR3 DNA reads as TGTGCCAGCAGACGTGGACAGGGGTCTCTGTCTAACTATGGCTACACCTTC. It specifies CASRRGQGSLSNYGYTF.

The rearrangement links TRBV6-5 to TRBJ2-3; D is unclear. V dropped 8 bases and J dropped 2 bases, with 5 bases sitting between them. CDR3 length: 11 amino acids. The germline V gene encodes CDR1 MNHEY and CDR2 SVGAGI. The CDR3, as DNA: TGTGCCAGCGGGTTCACAGATACGCAGTATTTT. Protein: CASGFTDTQYF.

This clone was seen a few times. The J gene is TRBJ2-7, the V gene TRBV29-1; maybe TRBD2 (6 bases). In germline, CDR1 is SQVTM, CDR2 ANQGSEA. The CDR3 runs 13 residues. Trimming pared 6 bases from V and 6 bases from J, leaving 18 bases between. Here the CDR3 reads CSVGMGVGGEQYF. The DNA of the CDR3 is TGCAGCGTGGGGATGGGAGTCGGGGGCGAGCAGTACTTC.

The rearrangement uses TRBV2 and TRBJ2-7; tentative D call: TRBD1 (6 bases). Trimming removed 7 bases at V and 0 bases at J, with 13 bases between. There are 14 residues in the CDR3. The germline gives CDR1 SNHLY, CDR2 FYNNEI. This CDR3 is CASKNRDNSYEQYF. CDR3 DNA: TGTGCCAGCAAAAACCGGGACAACTCCTACGAGCAGTACTTC.

V gene TRBV4-1 combines with J gene TRBJ1-1; TRBD1 matches at 10 bases. The CDR3 is made up of 18 amino acids. Germline lookup yields CDR1 MGHRA and CDR2 YSYEKL. J gave up 1 base and V 4 bases, and 12 bases lay outside the gene matches. This CDR3 reads CASSPSDRGRPTNTEAFF. CDR3 nucleotides: TGCGCCAGCAGCCCTTCTGACAGGGGGCGACCAACGAACACTGAAGCTTTCTTT.

Only a few counts were recorded for this clone. V usage is TRBV7-8 and J usage is TRBJ2-3; no definite D call. The germline gives CDR1 SGHVS, CDR2 FQNEAQ. This CDR3 has 14 amino acids. V shed 0 bases and J shed 10 bases, with 14 bases lying between them. CDR3 sequence: CASSLADDPWAQYF. CDR3 DNA sequence: TGTGCCAGCAGCTTAGCGGATGATCCTTGGGCGCAGTATTTT.

V usage is TRBV4-1 and J usage is TRBJ2-7, with TRBD1 as a possible D gene (6 bases). The V gene lost 0 bases and the J gene lost 2 bases, with 11 bases spanning the gap. CDR1 and CDR2 from the germline V gene are MGHRA and YSYEKL. This CDR3 comprises 15 residues. CDR3 loop: CASSQEYRAPYEQYF. Written as DNA, the CDR3 is TGCGCCAGCAGCCAAGAGTACAGGGCCCCCTACGAGCAGTACTTC.

This chain connects TRBV18 to TRBJ1-2; D gene ambiguous. The CDR3 has 13 amino acids. The germline gives CDR1 KGHSH, CDR2 LQKENI. V lost 2 bases and J 3 bases, leaving 7 bases between the germline ends. The CDR3 protein is CASSPWQDYGYTF. CDR3 DNA: TGTGCCAGCTCACCATGGCAGGACTATGGCTACACCTTC.

The J gene is TRBJ1-1, the V gene TRBV6-5, with unresolved D. Trimming removed 4 bases at V and 1 base at J, with 1 base between. CDR1 and CDR2 (germline): MNHEY, SVGAGI. This CDR3 is 11 amino acids long. The CDR3 region has the DNA TGTGCCAGCAGTTCGAACACTGAAGCTTTCTTT. Translated, it gives CASSSNTEAFF.

The chain recombines TRBV3-1 (or the pseudogene TRBV3-2) with TRBJ1-1; tentative D call: TRBD1 (5 bases). In germline, CDR1 is LGHDT, CDR2 YNNKEL (reference sequence). Trimming left V 2 bases short and J 0 bases short, with 22 bases between. This CDR3 has 19 residues. The CDR3 is CASSQFHLQRGKMNTEAFF. The CDR3 nucleotides are TGTGCCAGCAGCCAATTTCACCTCCAGAGGGGTAAAATGAACACTGAAGCTTTCTTT.

V is TRBV6-5 and J is TRBJ2-7, with 10 nucleotides matching TRBD1. This CDR3 region has 15 residues. The germline V gene has CDR1 MNHEY and CDR2 SVGAGI. With V trimmed by 5 bases and J by 0 bases, 4 bases remained unmatched. The CDR3: CASSPRTGGSYEQYF. CDR3 bases: TGTGCCAGCAGTCCCCGGACAGGGGGCTCCTACGAGCAGTACTTC.

The chain joins TRBV7-2 to TRBJ2-5; 15 nucleotides align to TRBD2. Trimming at V came to 4 bases and at J to 2 bases, leaving 2 bases not matched to a gene. This CDR3 region has 16 residues. CDR1 is SGHTA and CDR2 is FQGNSA in the germline V gene. DNA for the CDR3: TGTGCCAGCAGCTCGGGACTAGCGGGGGGACAAGAGACCCAGTACTTC. Translated: CASSSGLAGGQETQYF.

The J gene is TRBJ1-1, the V gene TRBV4-1; D perhaps matches TRBD1 (6 bases). Trimming shortened V by 1 base and J by 0 bases, and 9 bases separated the two germline ends. This CDR3 has 15 residues. Looked up from germline, CDR1 is MGHRA and CDR2 is YSYEKL. As DNA, the CDR3 is TGCGCCAGCAGCCAAGGAGCAGGGGTGAACACTGAAGCTTTCTTT. Its translation is CASSQGAGVNTEAFF.

To note about this clone: Additional DNA sequences in this sample encode the identical CDR3. The chain employs TRBV6-4 and TRBJ2-3; a weak D match, TRBD2 (5 bases). Trimming removed 4 bases at V and 1 base at J, with 6 bases between. CDR1 and CDR2 (germline): MRHNA, SNTAGT. The CDR3 is 13 amino acids. CDR3 amino acids: CASSGTGTDTQYF. As DNA, the CDR3 is TGTGCCAGCAGTGGGACTGGCACAGATACGCAGTATTTT.

This chain links TRBV6-2 or TRBV6-3 with TRBJ1-1; TRBD1 agrees at 8 bases. With V trimmed by 5 bases and J by 1 base, 6 bases remained unmatched. From germline, CDR1 is MNHEY and CDR2 SVGEGT. CDR3 length: 15 residues. The CDR3 sequence is CASSPQTGANTEAFF. In nucleotides, the CDR3 is TGTGCCAGCAGTCCCCAGACAGGGGCGAACACTGAAGCTTTCTTT.